The clone carrying this TCR beta chain was found a few times. This entry belongs to a study of blood T cell repertoires in COVID-19. Study-wide context: From the United States, Italy and Spain came samples of acute and convalescent COVID-19. From T cells, B-cell-depleted T cells, or PBMCs came the material, which was cDNA or gDNA.

In the original workflow: Amplification with reference gene primers provided the estimates of nucleated cell counts. Profiled with immunoSEQ multiplex PCR; TCRdb holds only in-frame clones, not every one. The V and J calls and the clone size are those of that table, but D and trimming were determined from the DNA. The profile covers about 230,000 clones, with over 80% appearing a single time and 2% to 3% taken by the ten largest. What was sequenced was peripheral blood. The clonotype comes from a woman aged 70-85 years with active or convalescent COVID-19.

The CDR3 here is CASSTYSGNTIYF. As DNA, the CDR3 is TGCGCCAGCAGCACCTACTCTGGAAACACCATATATTTT. The chain couples TRBV5-1 to TRBJ1-3; the D is unclear. Trimming shortened V by 4 bases and J by 0 bases, and 5 bases separated the two germline ends. CDR3 size: 13 residues. From germline, CDR1 is SGHRS and CDR2 YFSETQ. Full variable domain (remainder filled in from reference TRBV5-1 and TRBJ1-3): KAGVTQTPRYLIKTRGQQVTLSCSPISGHRSVSWYQQTPGQGLQFLFEYFSETQRNKGNFPGRFSGRQFSNSRSEMNVSTLELGDSALYLCASSTYSGNTIYFGEGSWLTVV.